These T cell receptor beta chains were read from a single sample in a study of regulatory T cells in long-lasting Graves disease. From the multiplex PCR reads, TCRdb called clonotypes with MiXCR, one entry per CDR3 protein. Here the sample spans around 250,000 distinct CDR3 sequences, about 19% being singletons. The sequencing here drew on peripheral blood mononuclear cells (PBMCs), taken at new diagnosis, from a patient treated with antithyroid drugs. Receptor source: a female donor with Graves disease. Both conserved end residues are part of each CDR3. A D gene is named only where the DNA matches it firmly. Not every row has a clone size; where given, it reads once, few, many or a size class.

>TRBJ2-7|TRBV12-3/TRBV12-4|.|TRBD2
CASSFGREGTKGHEQYF
TGTGCCAGCAGTTTCGGGCGGGAGGGAACCAAGGGCCACGAGCAGTACTTC
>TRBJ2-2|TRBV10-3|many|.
CAIKQGNTGELFF
TGTGCCATCAAACAGGGAAACACCGGGGAGCTGTTTTTT
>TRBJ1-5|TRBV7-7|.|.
CASSATRDQPQHF
TGTGCCAGCAGCGCTACGAGGGATCAGCCCCAGCATTTT
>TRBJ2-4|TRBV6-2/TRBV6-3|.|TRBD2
CASSYSWGGEGIQYF
TGTGCCAGCAGTTACTCGTGGGGAGGGGAAGGCATTCAGTACTTC
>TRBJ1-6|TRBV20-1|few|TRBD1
CSASIQRQGNSPLHF
TGCAGTGCTTCCATCCAGAGACAGGGAAATTCACCCCTCCACTTT
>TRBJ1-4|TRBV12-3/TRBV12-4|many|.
CASSSQQPATNEKLFF
TGTGCCAGCAGTTCCCAACAGCCTGCAACTAATGAAAAACTGTTTTTT
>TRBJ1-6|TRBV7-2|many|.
CASRDGWGALHF
TGTGCCAGCAGGGACGGTTGGGGTGCCCTCCACTTT
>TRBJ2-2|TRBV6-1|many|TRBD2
CASSSRDYGSNTGELFF
TGTGCCAGCAGCTCCCGGGACTATGGTTCGAACACCGGGGAGCTGTTTTTT
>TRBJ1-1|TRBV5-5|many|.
CASSLGQGRGTEAFF
TGTGCCAGCAGCTTGGGGCAGGGAAGAGGCACTGAAGCTTTCTTT
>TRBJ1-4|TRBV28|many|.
CASKAPGNAGATNEKLFF
TGTGCCAGCAAGGCCCCGGGAAACGCTGGAGCAACTAATGAAAAACTGTTTTTT
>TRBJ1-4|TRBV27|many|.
CASRPISTGGKDEKLFF
TGTGCCAGCAGGCCCATAAGTACGGGGGGAAAGGATGAAAAACTGTTTTTT
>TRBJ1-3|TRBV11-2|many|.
CASTQGRVGGNTIYF
TGTGCCAGCACCCAGGGGAGGGTTGGAGGAAACACCATATATTTT
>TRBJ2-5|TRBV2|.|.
CASSLQGETQYF
TGTGCCAGCAGCCTCCAGGGTGAGACCCAGTACTTC
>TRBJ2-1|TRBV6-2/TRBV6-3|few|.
CASLGLGARDEQFF
TGTGCCAGCCTAGGGCTGGGGGCCCGAGATGAGCAGTTCTTC
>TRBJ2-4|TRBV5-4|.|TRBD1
CASSSAGGSKNIQYF
TGTGCCAGCAGCTCGGCAGGGGGCTCCAAAAACATTCAGTACTTC
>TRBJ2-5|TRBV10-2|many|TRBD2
CASSESAGGGETQYF
TGCGCCAGCAGTGAGTCGGCGGGAGGGGGGGAGACCCAGTACTTC
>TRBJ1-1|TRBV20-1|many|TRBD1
CSARQGNGAFF
TGCAGTGCAAGACAGGGGAATGGAGCTTTCTTT
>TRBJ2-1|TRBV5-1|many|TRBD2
CASSSGTSVSLEQFF
TGCGCCAGCAGCTCCGGGACTAGCGTATCCCTCGAGCAGTTCTTC
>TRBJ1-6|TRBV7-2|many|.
CASSLDRPVNSPLHF
TGTGCCAGCAGCTTAGACCGCCCCGTCAATTCACCCCTCCACTTT
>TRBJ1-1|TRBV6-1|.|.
CASNDPNTEAFF
TGTGCCAGCAACGATCCGAACACTGAAGCTTTCTTT
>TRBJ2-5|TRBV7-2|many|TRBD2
CASSNLAEETQYF
TGTGCCAGCAGCAATCTAGCGGAAGAGACCCAGTACTTC
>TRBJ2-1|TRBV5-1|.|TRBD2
CASSLSGSLENEQFF
TGCGCCAGCAGCCTAAGCGGGAGTTTGGAGAATGAGCAGTTCTTC
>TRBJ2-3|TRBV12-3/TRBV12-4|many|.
CASLRDSRTDTQYF
TGTGCCAGTCTCCGGGACTCACGCACAGATACGCAGTATTTT
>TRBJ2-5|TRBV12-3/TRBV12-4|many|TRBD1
CASSPWDFTGQQETQYF
TGTGCCAGCAGCCCCTGGGATTTTACGGGACAGCAAGAGACCCAGTACTTC
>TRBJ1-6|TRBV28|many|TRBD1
CASSSDRGDASPLHF
TGTGCCAGCAGCAGCGACAGGGGAGATGCTTCACCCCTCCACTTT
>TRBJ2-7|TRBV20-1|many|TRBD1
CSASRDRDEQYF
TGCAGTGCTAGTCGCGACAGGGACGAGCAGTACTTC
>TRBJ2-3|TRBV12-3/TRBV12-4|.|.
CASSPSLRVEDTQYF
TGTGCCAGCAGTCCTTCCTTGAGGGTGGAAGATACGCAGTATTTT
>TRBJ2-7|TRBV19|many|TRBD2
CASMSGGAAYEQYF
TGTGCCAGTATGAGCGGGGGAGCTGCCTACGAGCAGTACTTC
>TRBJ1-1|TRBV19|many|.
CASRDPGGKDTEAFF
TGTGCCAGTAGGGACCCGGGGGGCAAGGACACTGAAGCTTTCTTT
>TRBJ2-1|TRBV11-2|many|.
CASSFLTGLSSYNEQFF
TGTGCCAGCAGCTTTTTAACGGGACTCAGCTCCTACAATGAGCAGTTCTTC
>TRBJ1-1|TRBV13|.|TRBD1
CASSFRGGERARQAFF
TGTGCCAGCAGCTTCCGAGGGGGCGAACGGGCACGGCAAGCTTTCTTT
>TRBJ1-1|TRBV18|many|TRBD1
CASLQGQGLNTEAFF
TGTGCCAGCTTACAAGGACAGGGACTGAACACTGAAGCTTTCTTT
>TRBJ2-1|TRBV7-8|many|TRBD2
CASLLGGRGNEQFF
TGTGCCAGTCTCCTGGGCGGGAGGGGTAATGAGCAGTTCTTC
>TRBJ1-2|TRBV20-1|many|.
CSASQSDRANYGYTF
TGCAGTGCTAGTCAAAGCGACAGAGCTAACTATGGCTACACCTTC
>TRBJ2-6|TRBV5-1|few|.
CASSLGAQAGANVLTF
TGCGCCAGCAGCTTGGGGGCTCAGGCAGGGGCCAACGTCCTGACTTTC
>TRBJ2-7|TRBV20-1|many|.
CSARDVTGLEYEQYF
TGCAGTGCTAGAGACGTGACGGGGCTGGAGTACGAGCAGTACTTC
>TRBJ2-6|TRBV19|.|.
CASSIAFSGANVLTF
TGTGCCAGTAGTATTGCCTTTTCTGGGGCCAACGTCCTGACTTTC
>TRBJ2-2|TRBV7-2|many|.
CASSFRLGDGELFF
TGTGCCAGCAGCTTCCGACTGGGAGACGGGGAGCTGTTTTTT
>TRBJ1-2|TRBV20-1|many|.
CSASYPGRDYGYTF
TGCAGTGCTAGCTATCCGGGACGGGACTATGGCTACACCTTC
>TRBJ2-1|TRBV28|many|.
CASTRGGQSSYNEQFF
TGTGCCAGCACACGAGGAGGGCAGTCGTCCTACAATGAGCAGTTCTTC
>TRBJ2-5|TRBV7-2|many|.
CASSSGTAWPRTQYF
TGTGCCAGCAGCTCCGGGACTGCCTGGCCGAGGACCCAGTACTTC
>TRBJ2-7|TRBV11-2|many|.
CASSSRDGGDYEQYF
TGTGCCAGCAGCTCCCGGGACGGAGGAGACTACGAGCAGTACTTC
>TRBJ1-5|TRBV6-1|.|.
CTSSRELGYSNQPQHF
TGTACCAGCAGTAGGGAGTTGGGGTATAGCAATCAGCCCCAGCATTTT
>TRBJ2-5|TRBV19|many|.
CASSTAQGWWETQYF
TGTGCCAGTAGTACCGCCCAGGGGTGGTGGGAGACCCAGTACTTC